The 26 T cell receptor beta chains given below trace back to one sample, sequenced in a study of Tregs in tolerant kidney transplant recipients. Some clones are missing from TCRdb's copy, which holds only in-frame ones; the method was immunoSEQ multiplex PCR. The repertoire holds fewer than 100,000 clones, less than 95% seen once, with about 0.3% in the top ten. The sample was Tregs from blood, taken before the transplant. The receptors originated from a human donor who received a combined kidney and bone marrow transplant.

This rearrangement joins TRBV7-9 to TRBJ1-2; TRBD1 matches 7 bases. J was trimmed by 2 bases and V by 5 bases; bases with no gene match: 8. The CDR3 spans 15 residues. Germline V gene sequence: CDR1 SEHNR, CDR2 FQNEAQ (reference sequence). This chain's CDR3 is CASSARQGMNYGYTF. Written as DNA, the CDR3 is TGTGCCAGCAGCGCGAGACAGGGAATGAACTATGGCTACACCTTC.

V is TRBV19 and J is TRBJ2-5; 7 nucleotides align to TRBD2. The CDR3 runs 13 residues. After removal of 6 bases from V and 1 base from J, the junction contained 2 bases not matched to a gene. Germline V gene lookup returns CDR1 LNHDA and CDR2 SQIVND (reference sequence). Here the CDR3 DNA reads TGTGCCAGTAGAACGGGAGGCCAAGAGACCCAGTACTTC. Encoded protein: CASRTGGQETQYF.

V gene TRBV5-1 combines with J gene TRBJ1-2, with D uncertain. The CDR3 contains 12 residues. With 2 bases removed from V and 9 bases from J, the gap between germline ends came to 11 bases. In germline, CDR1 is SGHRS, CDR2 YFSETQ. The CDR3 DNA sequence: TGCGCCAGCAGCTTCGGCACGGAGAGCTACACCTTC. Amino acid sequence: CASSFGTESYTF.

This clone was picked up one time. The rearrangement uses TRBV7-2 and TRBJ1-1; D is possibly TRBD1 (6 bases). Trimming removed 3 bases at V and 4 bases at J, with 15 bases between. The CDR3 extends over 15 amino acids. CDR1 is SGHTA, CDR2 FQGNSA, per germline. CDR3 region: CASSFYREGGTEAFF. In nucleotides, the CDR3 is TGTGCCAGCAGCTTTTACAGGGAGGGGGGCACTGAAGCTTTCTTT.

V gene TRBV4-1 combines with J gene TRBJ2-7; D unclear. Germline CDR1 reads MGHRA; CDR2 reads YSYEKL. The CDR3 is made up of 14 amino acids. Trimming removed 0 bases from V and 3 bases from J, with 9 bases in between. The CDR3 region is CASSQDGDSYEQYF. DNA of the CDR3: TGCGCCAGCAGCCAAGATGGGGATAGCTACGAGCAGTACTTC.

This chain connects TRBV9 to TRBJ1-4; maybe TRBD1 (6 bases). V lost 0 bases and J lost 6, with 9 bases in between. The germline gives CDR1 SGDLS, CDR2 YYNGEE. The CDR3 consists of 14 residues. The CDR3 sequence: CASSVGGAHEKLFF. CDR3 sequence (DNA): TGTGCCAGCAGCGTAGGGGGGGCGCATGAAAAACTGTTTTTT.

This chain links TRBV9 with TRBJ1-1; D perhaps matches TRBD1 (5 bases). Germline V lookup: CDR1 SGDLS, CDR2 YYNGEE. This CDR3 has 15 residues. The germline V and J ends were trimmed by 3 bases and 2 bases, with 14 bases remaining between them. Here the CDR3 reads CASSARGTGNTEAFF. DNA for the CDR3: TGTGCCAGCAGCGCCCGAGGGACCGGAAACACTGAAGCTTTCTTT.

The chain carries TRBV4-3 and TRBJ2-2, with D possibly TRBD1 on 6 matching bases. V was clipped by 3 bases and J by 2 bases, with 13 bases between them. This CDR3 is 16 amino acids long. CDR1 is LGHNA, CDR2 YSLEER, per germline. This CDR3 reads CASSHGRGPNTGELFF. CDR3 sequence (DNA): TGCGCCAGCAGCCACGGCAGGGGTCCAAACACCGGGGAGCTGTTTTTT.

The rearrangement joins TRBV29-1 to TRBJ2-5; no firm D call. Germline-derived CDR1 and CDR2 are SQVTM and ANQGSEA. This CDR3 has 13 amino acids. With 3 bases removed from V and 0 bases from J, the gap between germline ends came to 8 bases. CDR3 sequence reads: CSVDMGYQETQYF. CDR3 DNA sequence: TGCAGCGTTGACATGGGGTACCAAGAGACCCAGTACTTC.

In DNA, the CDR3 is TGTGCCAGCAGCTTACAACCGGGACAGGGGAACGACGAGCAGTACTTC. Translation: CASSLQPGQGNDEQYF. This sequence joins TRBV7-2 and TRBJ2-7; 10 bases match TRBD1. The length of the CDR3 is 16 residues. Trimming removed 2 bases from V and 5 bases from J; junction bases left unmatched: 9. Germline V lookup: CDR1 SGHTA, CDR2 FQGNSA.

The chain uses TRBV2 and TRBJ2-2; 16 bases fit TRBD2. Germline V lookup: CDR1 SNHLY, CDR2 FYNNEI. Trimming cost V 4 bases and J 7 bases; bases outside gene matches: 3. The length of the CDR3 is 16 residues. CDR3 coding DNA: TGTGCCAGCAGTGGGGGACTAGCGGGAGGGATCGGGGAGCTGTTTTTT. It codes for CASSGGLAGGIGELFF.

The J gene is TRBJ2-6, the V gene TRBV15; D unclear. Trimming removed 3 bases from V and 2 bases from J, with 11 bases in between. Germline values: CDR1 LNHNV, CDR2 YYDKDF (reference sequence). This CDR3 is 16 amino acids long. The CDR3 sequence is CATSSWWSPGANVLTF. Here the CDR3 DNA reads TGTGCCACCAGCAGCTGGTGGAGTCCTGGGGCCAACGTCCTGACTTTC.

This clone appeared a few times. The CDR3 DNA follows: TGTGCCAGCTCACCGTCAATTAGCGGGATCTACAATGAGCAGTTCTTC. Protein sequence: CASSPSISGIYNEQFF. The V call is TRBV18, the J call TRBJ2-1, with 8 bases matching TRBD2. After removal of 3 bases from V and 3 bases from J, the junction contained 7 bases not matched to a gene. CDR1 and CDR2 from the germline V gene are KGHSH and LQKENI. The CDR3 is 16 amino acids.

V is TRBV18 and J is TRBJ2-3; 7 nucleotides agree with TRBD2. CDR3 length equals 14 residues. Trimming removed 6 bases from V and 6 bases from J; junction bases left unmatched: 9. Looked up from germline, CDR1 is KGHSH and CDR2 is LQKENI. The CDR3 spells CASSAGLKADTQYF. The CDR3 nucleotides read TGTGCCAGCTCGGCGGGACTAAAGGCTGATACGCAGTATTTT.

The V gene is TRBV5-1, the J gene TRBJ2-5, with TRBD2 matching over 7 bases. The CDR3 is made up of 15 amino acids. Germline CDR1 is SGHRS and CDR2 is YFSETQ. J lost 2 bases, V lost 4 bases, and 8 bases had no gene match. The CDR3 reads CASSAGGAGQETQYF. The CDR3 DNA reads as TGCGCCAGCAGCGCCGGAGGAGCGGGGCAAGAGACCCAGTACTTC.

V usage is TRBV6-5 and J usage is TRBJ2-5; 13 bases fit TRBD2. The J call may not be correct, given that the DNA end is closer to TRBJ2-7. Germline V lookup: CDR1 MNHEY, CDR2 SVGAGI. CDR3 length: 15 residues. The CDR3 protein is CASSTRTSGRLEQYF. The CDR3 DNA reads TGTGCCAGCAGCACACGGACTAGCGGGAGACTCGAGCAGTACTTC.

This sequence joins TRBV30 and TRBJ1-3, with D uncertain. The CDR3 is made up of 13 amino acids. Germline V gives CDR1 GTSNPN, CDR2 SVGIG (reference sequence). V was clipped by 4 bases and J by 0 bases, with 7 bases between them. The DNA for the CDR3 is TGTGCCTGGAACGGAAACTCTGGAAACACCATATATTTT. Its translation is CAWNGNSGNTIYF.

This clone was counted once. In DNA, the CDR3 is TGTGCCAGCTCACCACCGGCCGGACAGGGGGACACTGAAGCTTTCTTT. Its protein is CASSPPAGQGDTEAFF. The rearrangement uses TRBV18 and TRBJ1-1; 10 positions agree with TRBD1. Per the germline V gene, CDR1 is KGHSH and CDR2 is LQKENI. V lost 0 bases, J lost 3 bases, and 4 bases stayed unmatched. The CDR3 totals 16 residues.

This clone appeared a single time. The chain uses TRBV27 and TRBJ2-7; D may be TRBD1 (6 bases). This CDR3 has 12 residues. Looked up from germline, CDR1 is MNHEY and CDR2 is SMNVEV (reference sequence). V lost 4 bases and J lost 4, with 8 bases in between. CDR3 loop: CASSSQGYEQYF. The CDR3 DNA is TGTGCCAGCAGTTCACAGGGTTACGAGCAGTACTTC.

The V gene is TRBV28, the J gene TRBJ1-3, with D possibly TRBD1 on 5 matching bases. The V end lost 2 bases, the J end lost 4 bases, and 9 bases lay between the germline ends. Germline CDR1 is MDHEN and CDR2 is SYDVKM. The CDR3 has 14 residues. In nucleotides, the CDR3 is TGTGCCAGCAGTTTACGACAGCTGGGAAACACCATATATTTT. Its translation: CASSLRQLGNTIYF.

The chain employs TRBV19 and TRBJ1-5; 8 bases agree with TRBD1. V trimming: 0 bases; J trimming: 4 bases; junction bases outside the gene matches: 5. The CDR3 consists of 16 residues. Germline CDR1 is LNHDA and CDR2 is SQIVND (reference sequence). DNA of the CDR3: TGTGCCAGTAGTATAGAACAGACAGGGGTTAATCAGCCCCAGCATTTT. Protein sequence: CASSIEQTGVNQPQHF. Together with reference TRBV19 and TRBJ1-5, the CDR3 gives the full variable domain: DGGITQSPKYLFRKEGQNVTLSCEQNLNHDAMYWYRQDPGQGLRLIYYSQIVNDFQKGDIAEGYSVSREKKESFPLTVTSAQKNPTAFYLCASSIEQTGVNQPQHFGDGTRLSIL.

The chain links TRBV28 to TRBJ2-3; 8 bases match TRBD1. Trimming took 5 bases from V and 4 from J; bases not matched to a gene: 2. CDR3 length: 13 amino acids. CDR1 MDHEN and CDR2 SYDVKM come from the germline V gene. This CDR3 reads CASSIQGADTQYF. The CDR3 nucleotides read TGTGCCAGCAGTATACAGGGGGCAGATACGCAGTATTTT.

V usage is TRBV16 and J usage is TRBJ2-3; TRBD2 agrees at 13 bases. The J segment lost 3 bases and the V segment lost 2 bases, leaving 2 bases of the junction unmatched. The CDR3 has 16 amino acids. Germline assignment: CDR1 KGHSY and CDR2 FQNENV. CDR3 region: CASSQRTSGRTDTQYF. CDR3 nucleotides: TGTGCCAGCAGCCAACGGACTAGCGGGAGAACAGATACGCAGTATTTT.

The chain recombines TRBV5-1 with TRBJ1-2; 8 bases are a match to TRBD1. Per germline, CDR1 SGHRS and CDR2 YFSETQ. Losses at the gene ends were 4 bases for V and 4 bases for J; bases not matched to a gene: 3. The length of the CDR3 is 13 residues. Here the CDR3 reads CASSAGQVYGYTF. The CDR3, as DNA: TGCGCCAGCAGCGCGGGACAGGTCTATGGCTACACCTTC.

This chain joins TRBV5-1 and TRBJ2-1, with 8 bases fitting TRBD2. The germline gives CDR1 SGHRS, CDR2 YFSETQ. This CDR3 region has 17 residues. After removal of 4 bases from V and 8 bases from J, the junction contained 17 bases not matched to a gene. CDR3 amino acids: CASSQMKIGTRGHEQFF. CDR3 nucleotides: TGCGCCAGCAGCCAGATGAAAATAGGGACTAGGGGCCATGAGCAGTTCTTC.

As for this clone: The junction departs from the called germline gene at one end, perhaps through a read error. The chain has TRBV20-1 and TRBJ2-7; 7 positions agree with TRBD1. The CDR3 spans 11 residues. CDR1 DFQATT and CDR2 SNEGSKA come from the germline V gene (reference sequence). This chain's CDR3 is CSAEQGKEKVF. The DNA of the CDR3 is TGCAGTGCAGAACAGGGGAAGGAAAAGGTCTTC.